Following are 5 T cell receptor beta chains from one sample sequenced in a study of blood T cell repertoires in COVID-19. Only in-frame clones appear in the TCRdb table, and some are missing; sequencing was by immunoSEQ multiplex PCR. This table has approximately 260,000 clones, 86% appearing once. Sequencing used peripheral blood. The receptors here all came from a man between 18 and 35 years old with active or convalescent COVID-19.

The gene calls are TRBV2 and TRBJ2-1; 7 nucleotides match TRBD2. Germline trimming cut 6 bases from V and 4 bases from J; bases unmatched to any gene: 6. The CDR3 consists of 14 residues. In germline, CDR1 is SNHLY, CDR2 FYNNEI. The CDR3 DNA reads as TGTGCCAGCAGGGAGACTAGCTTGTACAATGAGCAGTTCTTC. Translating it yields CASRETSLYNEQFF.

The chain has TRBV19 and TRBJ2-5; TRBD2 aligns across 7 bases. The germline CDR1 and CDR2 sequences are LNHDA and SQIVND (reference sequence). CDR3 length equals 13 residues. Trimming took 5 bases from V and 4 from J; bases not matched to a gene: 4. CDR3 region: CASSFGGTETQYF. The CDR3 DNA reads TGTGCCAGTAGTTTCGGGGGGACAGAGACCCAGTACTTC. Complete variable domain (other parts from reference TRBV19 and TRBJ2-5): DGGITQSPKYLFRKEGQNVTLSCEQNLNHDAMYWYRQDPGQGLRLIYYSQIVNDFQKGDIAEGYSVSREKKESFPLTVTSAQKNPTAFYLCASSFGGTETQYFGPGTRLLVL.

V and J are TRBV9 and TRBJ2-7; 10 bases are a match to TRBD2. Germline CDR1 SGDLS, CDR2 YYNGEE. V lost 0 bases to trimming and J lost 3 bases; unmatched junction nucleotides: 3. The CDR3 is 15 residues long. The CDR3 is CASSVGTSGVYEQYF. The CDR3, as DNA: TGTGCCAGCAGCGTAGGGACTAGCGGTGTCTACGAGCAGTACTTC.

This sequence joins TRBV5-1 and TRBJ2-5; TRBD1 aligns across 7 bases. This CDR3 region has 15 residues. The ends lost 1 base at V and 5 bases at J; junction bases unmatched: 8. Germline lookup yields CDR1 SGHRS and CDR2 YFSETQ. CDR3 region: CASSLNPRGLETQYF. The DNA for the CDR3 is TGCGCCAGCAGCTTGAACCCAAGGGGGCTGGAGACCCAGTACTTC. The full variable domain, in which reference TRBV5-1 and TRBJ2-5 provide the parts outside the CDR3, is KAGVTQTPRYLIKTRGQQVTLSCSPISGHRSVSWYQQTPGQGLQFLFEYFSETQRNKGNFPGRFSGRQFSNSRSEMNVSTLELGDSALYLCASSLNPRGLETQYFGPGTRLLVL.

J is TRBJ1-5 and V is TRBV19; D is uncertain. This CDR3 comprises 17 residues. Germline V CDR1 and CDR2: LNHDA, SQIVND (reference sequence). The V gene lost 4 bases and the J gene lost 1 base, with 17 bases spanning the gap. The DNA of the CDR3 is TGTGCCAGTAGTACCCCCCCGGCTGGGAGAAGCAATCAGCCCCAGCATTTT. It translates to CASSTPPAGRSNQPQHF.